The 25 T cell receptor beta chains below all came from one sample that was sequenced in a study of T-cell reconstitution after alpha-beta-depleted transplantation in children. As it was prepared, the TCRbeta library received unique molecular identifiers. TCRdb independently ran MiXCR on the PCR reads; one entry per CDR3 protein. The sample contains under 750,000 distinct CDR3 sequences, around 23% of which appear only once. The sequencing here drew on PBMCs, mostly from graft donor cells, taken 360 days after TCRalphabeta/CD19-depleted stem cell transplant. Receptors were obtained from a boy younger than two who had a stem cell transplant for acute myeloid leukemia, so the T cells may come from the graft donor.

This clonotype was seen at least ten times. The chain has TRBV25-1 and TRBJ2-5, with 7 nucleotides matching TRBD1. There are 15 residues in the CDR3. The V segment lost 7 bases and the J segment 2 bases; nucleotides outside the gene matches: 10. The V gene's germline CDR1 is MGHDK and CDR2 SYGVNS. The CDR3 DNA follows: TGTGCCAGCAATCCCCCCGGACAGGTACAAGAGACCCAGTACTTC. Its translation is CASNPPGQVQETQYF.

Many counts were recorded for this clonotype. The rearrangement links TRBV15 to TRBJ2-1; a possible D gene is TRBD2 (5 bases). The CDR3 extends over 14 amino acids. V lost 3 bases to trimming and J lost 7 bases, with 13 bases between them. Germline CDR1 reads LNHNV; CDR2 reads YYDKDF (reference sequence). As DNA, the CDR3 is TGTGCCACCAGCAGGGAGGTAGGGCGGAATGAGCAGTTCTTC. This codes for CATSREVGRNEQFF.

This chain connects TRBV6-1 to TRBJ2-6; D is uncertain. Per germline, CDR1 MNHNS and CDR2 SASEGT. The ends were cut back, 5 bases at V and 1 base at J, with 9 bases in the middle. The CDR3 runs to 15 residues. CDR3 in amino acids: CASSPRQSGANVLTF. The CDR3 DNA is TGTGCCAGCAGTCCCCGGCAATCTGGGGCCAACGTCCTGACTTTC.

J is TRBJ2-7 and V is TRBV5-6; no clear D. This CDR3 is built from 13 residues. Trimming stripped 1 base from V and 3 bases from J, with 8 bases between. Looked up from germline, CDR1 is SGHDT and CDR2 is YYEEEE. The CDR3 DNA sequence: TGTGCCAGCAGCTTGAACCACCTCTACGAGCAGTACTTC. This codes for CASSLNHLYEQYF. Supplemented by reference TRBV5-6 and TRBJ2-7, the full variable domain reads DAGVTQSPTHLIKTRGQQVTLRCSPKSGHDTVSWYQQALGQGPQFIFQYYEEEERQRGNFPDRFSGHQFPNYSSELNVNALLLGDSALYLCASSLNHLYEQYFGPGTRLTVT.

This clonotype showed up many times. The chain is built from TRBV28 and TRBJ2-7; TRBD1 agrees at 9 bases. J lost 1 base, V lost 5 bases, and 9 bases had no gene match. The germline CDR1 and CDR2 sequences are MDHEN and SYDVKM. This CDR3 is 16 amino acids long. CDR3 DNA sequence: TGTGCCAGCAGTCTAGGGACAGGGAGGTTGTCCTACGAGCAGTACGTC. Amino acid sequence: CASSLGTGRLSYEQYV.

This clonotype was found many times. The rearrangement uses TRBV7-2 and TRBJ2-7; perhaps D is TRBD1 or TRBD2 (6 bases each). Trimming took off 1 base at V and 3 bases at J, with 13 bases between the two ends. Germline V CDR1 and CDR2: SGHTA, FQGNSA. CDR3 length equals 15 residues. The CDR3 loop reads CASSLDGGDLYEQYF. CDR3 DNA sequence: TGTGCCAGCAGCTTAGACGGGGGCGACCTCTACGAGCAGTACTTC.

This clonotype has a handful of counts. This sequence joins TRBV24-1 and TRBJ2-3, with D tentatively TRBD2 (6 bases). Trimming took off 6 bases at V and 5 bases at J, with 8 bases between the two ends. Germline V gene sequence: CDR1 KGHDR, CDR2 SFDVKD. This CDR3 is built from 12 residues. CDR3 sequence (DNA): TGTGCCACCAGTCCGGGGGAAGATACGCAGTATTTT. As protein: CATSPGEDTQYF.

This clonotype was observed many times. V is TRBV20-1 and J is TRBJ2-7; D ambiguous. Trimming took 3 bases from V and 6 from J, leaving 15 bases between them. Germline values: CDR1 DFQATT, CDR2 SNEGSKA (reference sequence). The CDR3 is made up of 13 amino acids. The CDR3 DNA reads as TGCAGTGCTAGCGAGCCTGCGTCCGGCGAGCAGTACGTC. This codes for CSASEPASGEQYV.

This clonotype was found a few times. This chain connects TRBV5-1 to TRBJ2-1; 12 positions match TRBD1. J lost 9 bases, V lost 4 bases, and 8 bases had no gene match. Germline lookup yields CDR1 SGHRS and CDR2 YFSETQ. The CDR3 has 15 amino acids. CDR3 residues: CASSVGQGAKFEQFF. The CDR3 DNA follows: TGCGCCAGCAGCGTGGGACAGGGGGCGAAGTTTGAGCAGTTCTTC.

The chain couples TRBV19 to TRBJ2-7; D gene ambiguous. Germline CDR1 and CDR2: LNHDA and SQIVND (reference sequence). Trimming took 4 bases from V and 2 from J, leaving 9 bases between them. The CDR3 sequence is 13 residues long. The CDR3 DNA reads TGTGCCAGTAGTACAACAGTGACCTACGAGCAGTACTTC. Its translation is CASSTTVTYEQYF.

This sequence joins TRBV5-6 and TRBJ2-1; tentative D call: TRBD2 (7 bases). CDR1 and CDR2 from the germline V gene are SGHDT and YYEEEE. V lost 0 bases and J 4 bases, leaving 20 bases between the germline ends. The CDR3 extends over 18 amino acids. CDR3 sequence reads: CASSLGSSGGGGYNEQFF. As DNA, the CDR3 is TGTGCCAGCAGCTTGGGGTCCTCCGGAGGGGGGGGGTACAATGAGCAGTTCTTC.

The table lists this clonotype with many counts. This chain connects TRBV29-1 to TRBJ2-3; D is unresolved. This CDR3 is 12 amino acids long. Germline CDR1 and CDR2: SQVTM and ANQGSEA. Trimming pared 3 bases from V and 4 bases from J, leaving 8 bases between. The CDR3 reads CSVDRVSDTQYF. CDR3 sequence (DNA): TGCAGCGTTGATCGGGTTTCAGATACGCAGTATTTT.

This clonotype was observed at least ten times. The DNA of the CDR3 is TGCAGTGCTAGGGGACAGGGAGGAGATACGCAGTATTTT. This sequence encodes CSARGQGGDTQYF. V usage is TRBV20-1 and J usage is TRBJ2-3; 9 bases match TRBD1. This CDR3 is built from 13 residues. Germline V lookup: CDR1 DFQATT, CDR2 SNEGSKA (reference sequence). J gave up 5 bases and V 3 bases, and 3 bases lay outside the gene matches.

This clonotype has ten or more counts. The chain combines TRBV11-2 with TRBJ2-1; TRBD2 matches 8 bases. CDR1 and CDR2 from the germline V gene are SGHAT and FQNNGV. This CDR3 contains 16 residues. V shed 1 base and J 6 bases; nucleotides not matched to a gene: 8. Here the CDR3 reads CASSLAPLAASNEQFF. DNA for the CDR3: TGTGCCAGCAGCTTAGCCCCACTAGCGGCCTCCAATGAGCAGTTCTTC.

This clonotype was picked up many times. At one end the junction does not follow the germline gene, possibly because of a read error. The chain joins TRBV4-2 to TRBJ2-2, with D unresolved. This CDR3 contains 16 residues. In germline, CDR1 is LGHNA, CDR2 YNFKEQ. The CDR3 loop reads CASSQEPAAKTGELFF. In DNA, the CDR3 is TGTGCCAGCAGCCAAGAACCGGCCGCGAAAACCGGGGAGCTGTTTTTT.

V gene TRBV5-1 combines with J gene TRBJ2-5, with 10 bases fitting TRBD2. The germline V gene encodes CDR1 SGHRS and CDR2 YFSETQ. The V segment lost 5 bases and the J segment 4 bases; nucleotides outside the gene matches: 5. This CDR3 is 14 amino acids long. This chain's CDR3 is CASRTGTSVETQYF. In DNA, the CDR3 is TGCGCCAGCAGGACCGGGACTAGCGTAGAGACCCAGTACTTC.

The chain carries TRBV6-6 and TRBJ1-5; D gene uncertain. This CDR3 contains 11 residues. Trimming left V 10 bases short and J 6 bases short, with 10 bases between. Germline V gives CDR1 MNHNY, CDR2 SVGAGI (reference sequence). CDR3 in DNA: TGTGCCACCCAGAAGGCTCAGCCCCAGCATTTT. Protein sequence: CATQKAQPQHF.

In its sample, this clonotype was seen a few times. The chain combines TRBV5-1 with TRBJ2-1; D unresolved. The CDR3 is 16 residues long. Germline values: CDR1 SGHRS, CDR2 YFSETQ. Trimming stripped 5 bases from V and 1 base from J, with 16 bases between. CDR3 nucleotides: TGCGCCAGCAGGCCTATCGACTGGGCTTCCTACAATGAGCAGTTCTTC. Translated: CASRPIDWASYNEQFF.

The chain combines TRBV7-2 with TRBJ2-5; TRBD2 is a possible D gene (5 bases). V lost 5 bases and J lost 3, with 13 bases in between. This CDR3 has 14 residues. Germline CDR1 and CDR2: SGHTA and FQGNSA. The CDR3 DNA follows: TGTGCCAGCAGCACCCGAGGACTTGAAGAGACCCAGTACTTC. Amino acids: CASSTRGLEETQYF.

This clonotype was found many times. J is TRBJ2-1 and V is TRBV29-1; 9 nucleotides match TRBD1. V lost 6 bases to trimming and J lost 3 bases; unmatched junction nucleotides: 9. Germline lookup yields CDR1 SQVTM and CDR2 ANQGSEA. The CDR3 is made up of 15 amino acids. The CDR3 DNA reads TGCAGCGTGGGGGGCGACAGGGGGAACTACAATGAGCAGTTCTTC. It specifies CSVGGDRGNYNEQFF.

A few counts support this clonotype. This chain connects TRBV4-3 to TRBJ2-5; D is ambiguous. Trimming left V 0 bases short and J 11 bases short, with 13 bases between. This CDR3 is built from 13 residues. CDR1 and CDR2 (germline): LGHNA, YSLEER. CDR3 in amino acids: CASSQDESNQQYF. DNA for the CDR3: TGCGCCAGCAGCCAAGATGAGTCAAACCAACAGTACTTC.

J is TRBJ2-3 and V is TRBV4-2; D not resolved. In germline, CDR1 is LGHNA, CDR2 YNFKEQ. V gave up 4 bases and J gave up 1 base, with 15 bases separating them. The CDR3 covers 16 residues. The CDR3 loop reads CASSPLGPEGTDTQYF. CDR3 in DNA: TGTGCCAGCAGCCCACTGGGCCCCGAGGGCACAGATACGCAGTATTTT.

V is TRBV27 and J is TRBJ2-7; 11 nucleotides align to TRBD1. Germline-derived CDR1 and CDR2 are MNHEY and SMNVEV (reference sequence). Losses at the gene ends were 4 bases for V and 6 bases for J; bases not matched to a gene: 5. There are 14 residues in the CDR3. As DNA, the CDR3 is TGTGCCAGCAGTTCCCCGGGACAGGGGGTCGAGCAGTACTTC. Translated: CASSSPGQGVEQYF.

CDR3 nucleotides: TGTGCCAGCAGTCGAGGGGGGTTCACAGATACGCAGTATTTT. As protein: CASSRGGFTDTQYF. The genes are TRBV6-1 and TRBJ2-3; D could derive from TRBD1 or TRBD2 (6 bases each). This CDR3 has 14 amino acids. Germline V gene sequence: CDR1 MNHNS, CDR2 SASEGT. With 5 bases removed from V and 2 bases from J, the gap between germline ends came to 11 bases.

This clonotype was observed a few times. This chain joins TRBV6-1 and TRBJ2-2; unclear D gene. Per germline, CDR1 MNHNS and CDR2 SASEGT. The CDR3 runs to 14 residues. Between the trimmed V and J ends, which lost 5 bases and 5 bases, there was a span of 12 bases. CDR3 loop: CASSRGSLTGELFF. The CDR3 nucleotides read TGTGCCAGCAGTCGTGGGTCATTAACCGGGGAGCTGTTTTTT.